Below are 2 T cell receptor beta chains sequenced from a single sample in a study of cytotoxic CD8 clonotypes in ibrutinib-treated CLL. Some clones are missing from TCRdb's copy, which holds only in-frame ones; the method was immunoSEQ multiplex PCR. The table has about 57,000 clones, 55% to 70% seen once; the top ten hold about a fifth. Sequences were derived from PBMCs, sampled after 24 months of ibrutinib treatment. These receptors all stem from a human donor with chronic lymphocytic leukemia.

The chain recombines TRBV30 with TRBJ2-7; 12 nucleotides match TRBD2. Germline V gene sequence: CDR1 GTSNPN, CDR2 SVGIG (reference sequence). The V gene end was trimmed by 5 bases and the J gene end by 5 bases; junction bases not matched to a gene: 4. This CDR3 has 13 residues. The CDR3 sequence is CAWRLAGAHEQYF. CDR3 DNA sequence: TGTGCCTGGCGACTAGCGGGAGCCCACGAGCAGTACTTC.

The chain combines TRBV18 with TRBJ1-1, with a tentative D call TRBD1 (5 bases). V dropped 5 bases and J dropped 1 base, with 17 bases sitting between them. Germline V gene sequence: CDR1 KGHSH, CDR2 LQKENI. This CDR3 is built from 16 residues. The CDR3 here is CASSSYTGGPNTEAFF. The CDR3 DNA is TGTGCCAGCTCATCATACACTGGGGGACCGAACACTGAAGCTTTCTTT.